This T cell receptor (beta chain) is from a study of blood T cell repertoires in COVID-19. Study overall: Acute-phase and convalescent COVID-19 samples originated in the United States, Italy and Spain. PBMCs, B-cell-depleted T cells, or T cells were the source of the cDNA or gDNA that made up the material.

From germline, CDR1 is LGHDT and CDR2 YNNKEL (reference sequence). CDR3 length equals 17 residues. V was cut by 0 bases and J by 0 bases, with 12 bases left in between. In the source study's methods: Using reference gene primer amplification, nucleated cell counts were estimated. Assay: immunoSEQ multiplex PCR; the TCRdb copy retains only in-frame clones and omits some. Clonal size and the V and J genes are those of that table, whereas D and trimming came from the DNA. The sample shows 100,000 or so clones, around 90% of them seen only once. This TCR was sampled from a man aged 65-85 years with acute or convalescent COVID-19. The sample consisted of peripheral blood. The chain links TRBV3-1 (or the pseudogene TRBV3-2) to TRBJ2-1, with D uncertain. CDR3: CASSQDPADGSYNEQFF. The CDR3 DNA is TGTGCCAGCAGCCAAGATCCGGCGGATGGCTCCTACAATGAGCAGTTCTTC.